This T cell receptor beta chain came from a study of blood T cell repertoires in COVID-19. Study at large: Specimens from acute and convalescent COVID-19 originated in the United States, Italy and Spain.

The data were produced by immunoSEQ multiplex PCR, yet TCRdb's version contains in-frame clones alone and is incomplete. This repertoire shows some 96,000 clones, around four fifths found once; its top ten account for over 10%. The germline gives CDR1 SQVTM, CDR2 ANQGSEA. The CDR3 totals 15 residues. With 1 base removed from V and 0 bases from J, the gap between germline ends came to 11 bases. The rearrangement links TRBV29-1 to TRBJ2-3; D is perhaps TRBD2 (6 bases). The source is a woman aged 70 to 79 with acute or convalescent COVID-19. The sample consisted of peripheral blood. The CDR3 sequence is CSVEVSGVSTDTQYF. For the CDR3, the DNA is TGCAGCGTTGAAGTTTCGGGAGTTAGCACAGATACGCAGTATTTT.